These T cell receptor beta chains were read from a single sample in a study of blood T cell repertoires in COVID-19. TCRdb's table, derived via immunoSEQ multiplex PCR, lists solely in-frame clones and lacks some. Of some 200,000 clones listed, roughly nine tenths were seen once; the top ten hold approximately 12%. The specimen sequenced was peripheral blood. These receptors were obtained from a woman aged 18-35 years who had recovered from COVID-19. The CDR3 runs from the conserved cysteine through the conserved F or W. D genes are given only for firm matches. Rows give clone size only sometimes, using once, few, many, or a class for an expanded clone.

v_gene	abundance	j_gene	d_gene	CDR3nt	CDR3aa
TRBV29-1	.	TRBJ1-2	TRBD1	TGCAGCGTTGATCCGCTACAATGGACAGGGTACACCTTC	CSVDPLQWTGYTF
TRBV4-2	.	TRBJ1-5	TRBD1	TGTGCCAGCAGCCAAGAAATTTATAGGACAGGACGTCAGCCCCAGCATTTT	CASSQEIYRTGRQPQHF
TRBV2	once	TRBJ2-1	TRBD2	TGTGCCAGCGTTCCTAGACTAGCGGGAGCAGTCAATGAGCAGTTCTTC	CASVPRLAGAVNEQFF
TRBV11-2	.	TRBJ2-7	TRBD2	TGTGCCAGCAGCCAACGGACTAGCGGAATTTTCTACGAGCAGTACTTC	CASSQRTSGIFYEQYF
TRBV4-2	.	TRBJ2-3	TRBD2	TGTGCCAGCAGCCAAGACAGGACTAGCGGATCAGATACGCAGTATTTT	CASSQDRTSGSDTQYF
TRBV24-1	.	TRBJ1-2	.	TGTGCCACCAGTGACCCTTCTCGCTATGGCTACACCTTC	CATSDPSRYGYTF
TRBV20-1	.	TRBJ1-5	TRBD1	TGCAGTGCAAGTACGGGACAGGGGTTTAATCAGCCCCAGCATTTT	CSASTGQGFNQPQHF
TRBV11-2	.	TRBJ2-3	TRBD1	TGTGCCAGCAGCTCGAACCGGGACAGGGGACAGTATTTT	CASSSNRDRGQYF
TRBV4-3	.	TRBJ1-1	.	TGCGCCAGCAGCCAAGAACCGGGTGAGCACACTGAAGCTTTCTTT	CASSQEPGEHTEAFF
TRBV19	.	TRBJ1-5	.	TGTGCCAGTAGTATAGGGAGCAGACAGCCCCAGCATTTT	CASSIGSRQPQHF
TRBV20-1	.	TRBJ2-1	TRBD2	TGCAGTGCTAGTAAAGCGGGAGGCTACAATGAGCAGTTCTTC	CSASKAGGYNEQFF
TRBV21-1	.	TRBJ1-2	.	TGTGCCAGCAGCACCGGAGCCGGCTACACCTTC	CASSTGAGYTF
TRBV19	.	TRBJ1-1	TRBD1	TGTGCCAGTAGTACCGGGACAGGGGGAGGGACTGAAGCTTTCTTT	CASSTGTGGGTEAFF
TRBV4-1	.	TRBJ2-1	TRBD2	TGCGCCAGCAGCAGGAGTGGCCTAGCGGGAGGGCCGCACAATGAGCAGTTCTTC	CASSRSGLAGGPHNEQFF
TRBV4-1	.	TRBJ2-1	.	TGCGCCAGCAGCCAAGTACCGAGGAGGCTTCCATCCTACAATGAGCAGTTCTTC	CASSQVPRRLPSYNEQFF
TRBV25-1	.	TRBJ1-2	.	TGTGCCAGCAGTCCCTCCCCGTTAGGGGCCCCGGGGGACTATGGCTACACCTTC	CASSPSPLGAPGDYGYTF
TRBV14	.	TRBJ1-1	.	TGTGCCAGCAGCGAATCACTTAGTGACACTGAAGCTTTCTTT	CASSESLSDTEAFF
TRBV5-1	.	TRBJ2-3	.	TGCGCCACTCGGGGGGCTAGGGGCACAGATACGCAGTATTTT	CATRGARGTDTQYF
TRBV6-1	.	TRBJ1-3	.	TGTGCCAGCAGTGAAGCCTACAGTCTAAACACCATATATTTT	CASSEAYSLNTIYF
TRBV18	once	TRBJ2-3	TRBD2	TGTGCCAGCTCATCTACTAGCGGGAGCTCAGATACGCAGTATTTT	CASSSTSGSSDTQYF
TRBV9	once	TRBJ1-2	TRBD1	TGTGCCAGCAGCGACGGGACAGGGGGTAGGACGGGCTATGGCTACACCTTC	CASSDGTGGRTGYGYTF
TRBV4-2	.	TRBJ2-7	TRBD2	TGTGCCAGCAGCTACGATAGCGGGAGCTCCTACGAGCAGTACTTC	CASSYDSGSSYEQYF
TRBV5-6	.	TRBJ2-3	.	TGTGCCAGCAGCTTAGGGAGGAGTACAGATACGCAGTATTTT	CASSLGRSTDTQYF